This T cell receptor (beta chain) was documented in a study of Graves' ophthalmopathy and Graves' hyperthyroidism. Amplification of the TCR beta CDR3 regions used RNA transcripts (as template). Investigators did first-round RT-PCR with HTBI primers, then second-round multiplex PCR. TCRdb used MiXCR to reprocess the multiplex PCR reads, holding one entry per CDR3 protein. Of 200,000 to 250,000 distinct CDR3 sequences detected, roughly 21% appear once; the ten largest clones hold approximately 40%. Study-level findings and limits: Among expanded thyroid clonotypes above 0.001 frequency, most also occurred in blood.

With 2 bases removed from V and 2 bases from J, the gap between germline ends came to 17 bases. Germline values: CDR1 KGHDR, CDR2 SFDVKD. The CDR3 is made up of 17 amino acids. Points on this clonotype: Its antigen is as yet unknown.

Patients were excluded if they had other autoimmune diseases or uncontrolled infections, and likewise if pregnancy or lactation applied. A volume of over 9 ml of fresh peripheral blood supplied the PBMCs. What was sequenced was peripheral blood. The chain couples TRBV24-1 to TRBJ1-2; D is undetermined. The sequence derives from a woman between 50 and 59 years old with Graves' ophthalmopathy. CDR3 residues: CATSDSPGTGRNYGYTF. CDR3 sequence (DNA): TGTGCCACCAGTGATTCTCCGGGAACTGGGAGAAACTATGGCTACACCTTC.